The 31 T cell receptor beta chains given below trace back to one sample, sequenced in a study of shared clonotypes between healthy human individuals. Profiling relied on immunoSEQ multiplex PCR, and the TCRdb table lists in-frame clones only, not all of them. The sample holds around 1.6 million clones, approximately 98% seen once. The source material was naive CD4+ T cells sorted from blood. Specified subset: CD45RA+ positively selected. All receptors derive from a man aged 25-45 years in good health.

The chain links TRBV4-1 to TRBJ1-4, with no clear D. V was pared by 7 bases and J by 5 bases, with 14 bases between. This CDR3 has 14 amino acids. CDR1 MGHRA and CDR2 YSYEKL come from the germline V gene. For the CDR3, the DNA is TGCGCCAGCACCTCACGGATATTAAATGAAAAACTGTTTTTT. Encoded protein: CASTSRILNEKLFF.

This chain joins TRBV5-1 and TRBJ1-2, with D possibly being TRBD1 (5 bases). This CDR3 is built from 16 residues. Trimming pared 3 bases from V and 7 bases from J, leaving 22 bases between. Germline loops: CDR1 SGHRS, CDR2 YFSETQ. CDR3: CASSYPTGTDPRGYTF. As DNA, the CDR3 is TGCGCCAGCAGCTACCCTACCGGGACGGACCCCCGTGGCTACACCTTC.

CDR3 DNA: TGTGCCAGCTCAATACGGGGGGACACCATAAACGAGCAGTACTTC. This encodes CASSIRGDTINEQYF. The V call is TRBV18, the J call TRBJ2-7, with a tentative D call TRBD2 (7 bases). The CDR3 consists of 15 residues. Germline V gene data show CDR1 as KGHSH and CDR2 as LQKENI. Trimming stripped 5 bases from V and 5 bases from J, with 19 bases between.

The rearrangement joins TRBV5-1 to TRBJ2-2; D unresolved. CDR1 SGHRS and CDR2 YFSETQ come from the germline V gene. Trimming took 4 bases from V and 4 from J, leaving 11 bases between them. This CDR3 is built from 14 residues. For the CDR3, the DNA is TGCGCCAGCAGCCCCCCGTCGGCCACCGGGGAGCTGTTTTTT. Its translation is CASSPPSATGELFF.

V gene TRBV7-2 combines with J gene TRBJ2-7; 7 bases agree with TRBD1. This CDR3 has 14 residues. J lost 5 bases, V lost 2 bases, and 6 bases had no gene match. Germline V gene lookup returns CDR1 SGHTA and CDR2 FQGNSA. The CDR3, as DNA: TGTGCCAGCAGCTTAAGGACAGGTATACACGAGCAGTACTTC. Amino acids: CASSLRTGIHEQYF. The full variable domain, its missing parts supplied by reference TRBV7-2 and TRBJ2-7, is GAGVSQSPSNKVTEKGKDVELRCDPISGHTALYWYRQSLGQGLEFLIYFQGNSAPDKSGLPSDRFSAERTGGSVSTLTIQRTQQEDSAVYLCASSLRTGIHEQYFGPGTRLTVT.

The chain links TRBV20-1 to TRBJ2-5; tentative D call: TRBD1 (5 bases). This CDR3 contains 11 residues. V shed 7 bases and J shed 4 bases, with 10 bases lying between them. Germline CDR1 reads DFQATT; CDR2 reads SNEGSKA (reference sequence). The CDR3 DNA reads as TGCAGTGAGACAGCCCGAGAGACCCAGTACTTC. It is translated as CSETARETQYF.

The chain links TRBV5-4 to TRBJ2-3; D perhaps matches TRBD2 (5 bases). CDR3 length equals 15 residues. The germline V gene encodes CDR1 SGHNT and CDR2 YYREEE (reference sequence). The ends were cut back, 0 bases at V and 5 bases at J, with 13 bases in the middle. As DNA, the CDR3 is TGTGCCAGCAGCTTGGTCGTGGGAGTTATAGATACGCAGTATTTT. It is translated as CASSLVVGVIDTQYF.

This rearrangement joins TRBV5-1 to TRBJ2-1; a possible D gene is TRBD2 (6 bases). The CDR3 length is 13 residues. The V and J ends lost 7 bases and 4 bases respectively, with 12 bases between them. Germline loops: CDR1 SGHRS, CDR2 YFSETQ. CDR3 sequence (DNA): TGCGCCAGCGGACCCAGCGGGTACAATGAGCAGTTCTTC. Protein sequence: CASGPSGYNEQFF.

This rearrangement joins TRBV5-1 to TRBJ2-1, with 7 bases lining up with TRBD2. J gave up 8 bases and V 4 bases, and 12 bases lay outside the gene matches. The CDR3 covers 15 residues. Per the germline V gene, CDR1 is SGHRS and CDR2 is YFSETQ. The CDR3 nucleotides are TGCGCCAGCAGCCCTCGAGGGAGCGGGATCGATGAGCAGTTCTTC. Translation gives CASSPRGSGIDEQFF.

V usage is TRBV7-9 and J usage is TRBJ1-2, with a possible D match to TRBD1 (5 bases). The V end lost 3 bases, the J end lost 6 bases, and 14 bases lay between the germline ends. Germline lookup yields CDR1 SEHNR and CDR2 FQNEAQ (reference sequence). The CDR3 contains 14 residues. The CDR3 DNA follows: TGTGCCAGCAGCTTCCGGGGGGAGGAAAATGGCTACACCTTC. This translates into CASSFRGEENGYTF. Variable domain in full (rest from reference TRBV7-9 and TRBJ1-2): DTGVSQNPRHKITKRGQNVTFRCDPISEHNRLYWYRQTLGQGPEFLTYFQNEAQLEKSRLLSDRFSAERPKGSFSTLEIQRTEQGDSAMYLCASSFRGEENGYTFGSGTRLTVV.

This chain joins TRBV4-3 and TRBJ2-2, with TRBD2 matching 16 bases. This CDR3 comprises 17 residues. The germline CDR1 and CDR2 sequences are LGHNA and YSLEER. V gave up 3 bases and J gave up 7 bases; unmatched junction bases: 5. CDR3 DNA: TGCGCCAGCAGCCAGGGGACTAGCGGGAGGGTGAACGGGGAGCTGTTTTTT. This gives the protein CASSQGTSGRVNGELFF.

Comment on this clone: Compared with germline, one end of the junction differs, possibly owing to a read error. The chain joins TRBV10-3 to TRBJ1-2; 7 bases fit TRBD1. Germline V lookup: CDR1 ENHRY, CDR2 SYGVKD. This CDR3 is 17 amino acids long. Written as DNA, the CDR3 is TGTGCCATCAGTGAGTCGACTCAGGGGGACCGATACTATAGCTACACCTTC. Translated, it gives CAISESTQGDRYYSYTF.

On this clone itself: Other DNA variants within this sample encode the same CDR3. This rearrangement joins TRBV5-1 to TRBJ2-7; TRBD1 agrees at 8 bases. The CDR3 has 15 amino acids. CDR1 and CDR2 (germline): SGHRS, YFSETQ. The junction had 6 bases not matched to a gene; V was cut back by 0 bases and J by 4 bases. This CDR3 is CASSLGTGGNYEQYF. In DNA form, the CDR3 reads TGCGCCAGCAGCTTGGGAACAGGGGGGAATTACGAGCAGTACTTC.

The J gene is TRBJ2-1, the V gene TRBV7-3; D not resolved. The CDR3 runs to 13 residues. V lost 2 bases to trimming and J lost 9 bases, with 11 bases between them. The germline V gene encodes CDR1 SGHTA and CDR2 FQGTGA. CDR3 nucleotides: TGTGCCAGCAGCTTAGGCCGCGGCTTTGAGCAGTTCTTC. Translating gives CASSLGRGFEQFF. Full variable domain (missing parts from reference TRBV7-3 and TRBJ2-1): GAGVSQTPSNKVTEKGKYVELRCDPISGHTALYWYRQSLGQGPEFLIYFQGTGAADDSGLPNDRFFAVRPEGSVSTLKIQRTERGDSAVYLCASSLGRGFEQFFGPGTRLTVL.

The V gene is TRBV5-1, the J gene TRBJ2-1; tentatively, D is TRBD1 (5 bases). V was trimmed by 4 bases and J by 6 bases, leaving 14 bases between them. Germline CDR1 SGHRS, CDR2 YFSETQ. The CDR3 runs to 14 residues. The CDR3 is CASSPGQGFNEQFF. CDR3 in DNA: TGCGCCAGCAGCCCCGGGCAGGGATTCAATGAGCAGTTCTTC.

A word on this clone: The same CDR3 arises from other DNA sequences in this sample as well. The chain has TRBV6-5 and TRBJ2-3, with 12 bases lining up with TRBD2. From germline, CDR1 is MNHEY and CDR2 SVGAGI. The CDR3 is 16 amino acids. J was trimmed by 3 bases and V by 2 bases; bases with no gene match: 3. The CDR3 DNA follows: TGTGCCAGCAGTTACACCGGACTAGCGGGAACAGATACGCAGTATTTT. It is translated as CASSYTGLAGTDTQYF.

This clone appeared once. This chain joins TRBV29-1 and TRBJ2-1; TRBD1 or TRBD2 may be the D gene (5 bases each). CDR1 is SQVTM and CDR2 is ANQGSEA in the germline V gene. The CDR3 runs 11 residues. Trimming shortened V by 3 bases and J by 8 bases, and 8 bases separated the two germline ends. For the CDR3, the DNA is TGCAGCGTTGAGGGGGTCGATGAGCAGTTCTTC. Translation gives CSVEGVDEQFF.

Comment on this clone: Different DNA sequences within this sample yield the same CDR3. The rearrangement uses TRBV9 and TRBJ2-5; 7 bases match TRBD2. CDR3 size: 14 residues. The junction had 4 bases not matched to a gene; V was cut back by 1 base and J by 4 bases. Germline CDR1 SGDLS, CDR2 YYNGEE. The CDR3 bases are TGTGCCAGCAGCGTAAGAGGGGAGGGAGAGACCCAGTACTTC. As protein: CASSVRGEGETQYF.

The rearrangement uses TRBV19 and TRBJ2-1; the D gene is possibly TRBD2 (6 bases). Trimming stripped 6 bases from V and 1 base from J, with 10 bases between. The CDR3 is 14 residues long. Germline V lookup: CDR1 LNHDA, CDR2 SQIVND (reference sequence). For the CDR3, the DNA is TGTGCCAGTAGCGGGAGTTGGTCCTACAATGAGCAGTTCTTC. Translated, it gives CASSGSWSYNEQFF.

The table lists this clone with a count of one. The chain recombines TRBV6-6 with TRBJ2-2, with TRBD1 identical over 7 bases. With 11 bases clipped from V and 0 bases from J, the junction kept 9 bases outside the gene matches. In germline, CDR1 is MNHNY, CDR2 SVGAGI (reference sequence). The CDR3 consists of 15 residues. As DNA, the CDR3 is TGTGCCGGCCGGAAGCAGGGGGCGAACACCGGGGAGCTGTTTTTT. Protein: CAGRKQGANTGELFF.

This clone was counted a single time. The chain joins TRBV4-3 to TRBJ2-7; D unclear. From germline, CDR1 is LGHNA and CDR2 YSLEER. Trimming shortened V by 0 bases and J by 6 bases, and 9 bases separated the two germline ends. The CDR3 covers 13 residues. Written as DNA, the CDR3 is TGCGCCAGCAGCCAAGAGGCACAGCTCGAGCAGTACTTC. This translates into CASSQEAQLEQYF.

In its sample, this clone was seen a few times. CDR3 DNA sequence: TGTGCCAGTAGTACCTCCCTGAAGAACTATGGCTACACCTTC. Its protein is CASSTSLKNYGYTF. The chain employs TRBV19 and TRBJ1-2; no definite D call. Trimming cost V 4 bases and J 2 bases, with 11 bases left between them. The CDR3 has 14 residues. In germline, CDR1 is LNHDA, CDR2 SQIVND (reference sequence).

Comment on this clone: One junction end does not reproduce the germline sequence, and a read error may be involved. The chain recombines TRBV29-1 with TRBJ2-5, with 8 bases that match TRBD1. The CDR3 runs 15 residues. Germline loops: CDR1 SQVTM, CDR2 ANQGSEA. CDR3 amino acids: CTVLQSQGAGETQYF. The CDR3 DNA follows: TGCACCGTTCTACAGTCGCAGGGGGCTGGCGAGACCCAGTACTTC.

The chain couples TRBV5-6 to TRBJ2-2, with no clear D. In germline, CDR1 is SGHDT, CDR2 YYEEEE. V was cut by 0 bases and J by 2 bases, with 17 bases left in between. This CDR3 contains 18 residues. CDR3 sequence: CASSLGPLRWENTGELFF. The DNA for the CDR3 is TGTGCCAGCAGCTTGGGACCTCTCCGCTGGGAAAACACCGGGGAGCTGTTTTTT. The whole variable domain, filled in from reference TRBV5-6 and TRBJ2-2, reads DAGVTQSPTHLIKTRGQQVTLRCSPKSGHDTVSWYQQALGQGPQFIFQYYEEEERQRGNFPDRFSGHQFPNYSSELNVNALLLGDSALYLCASSLGPLRWENTGELFFGEGSRLTVL.

V is TRBV28 and J is TRBJ2-1; 12 nucleotides line up with TRBD2. With V trimmed by 7 bases and J by 7 bases, 8 bases remained unmatched. CDR1 and CDR2 from the germline V gene are MDHEN and SYDVKM. The CDR3 covers 15 residues. In DNA, the CDR3 is TGTGCCAGCACCTCTAGCGGGAGGGTGGGGAATGAGCAGTTCTTC. Its protein product is CASTSSGRVGNEQFF. Drawing the rest from reference TRBV28 and TRBJ2-1, the complete variable domain is DVKVTQSSRYLVKRTGEKVFLECVQDMDHENMFWYRQDPGLGLRLIYFSYDVKMKEKGDIPEGYSVSREKKERFSLILESASTNQTSMYLCASTSSGRVGNEQFFGPGTRLTVL.

The rearrangement links TRBV5-1 to TRBJ2-3, with 7 positions matching TRBD2. This CDR3 is 17 amino acids long. J lost 0 bases, V lost 0 bases, and 7 bases had no gene match. Germline values: CDR1 SGHRS, CDR2 YFSETQ. This CDR3 is CASSLAASGYSTDTQYF. The CDR3 nucleotides read TGCGCCAGCAGCTTGGCCGCTAGCGGATATAGCACAGATACGCAGTATTTT.

The chain couples TRBV7-8 to TRBJ2-7; 8 bases align to TRBD1. The CDR3 spans 14 residues. Losses at the gene ends were 4 bases for V and 1 base for J; bases not matched to a gene: 3. CDR1 and CDR2 from the germline V gene are SGHVS and FQNEAQ. CDR3 residues: CASSSRDRSYEQYF. The CDR3 DNA sequence: TGTGCCAGCAGCTCCCGGGACAGGTCCTACGAGCAGTACTTC.

In regard to this clone: Other DNA sequences from this sample encode an identical CDR3 as well. The chain uses TRBV2 and TRBJ1-4, with D perhaps matching TRBD1 (5 bases). Germline CDR1 is SNHLY and CDR2 is FYNNEI. This CDR3 has 13 amino acids. Trimming stripped 5 bases from V and 3 bases from J, with 7 bases between. CDR3 DNA: TGTGCCAGCAGTCCGGGGGCTAATGAAAAACTGTTTTTT. Its protein product is CASSPGANEKLFF.

The chain recombines TRBV18 with TRBJ2-4; 10 bases are shared with TRBD2. The J segment lost 6 bases and the V segment lost 6 bases, leaving 8 bases of the junction unmatched. Germline values: CDR1 KGHSH, CDR2 LQKENI. The CDR3 loop spans 15 amino acids. The CDR3 DNA sequence: TGTGCCAGCTCCCCTCTAGCGGGGGAGAGAAACATTCAGTACTTC. Translating gives CASSPLAGERNIQYF. Variable domain in full (rest from reference TRBV18 and TRBJ2-4): NAGVMQNPRHLVRRRGQEARLRCSPMKGHSHVYWYRQLPEEGLKFMVYLQKENIIDESGMPKERFSAEFPKEGPSILRIQQVVRGDSAAYFCASSPLAGERNIQYFGAGTRLSVL.

The rearrangement links TRBV6-6 to TRBJ2-7, with TRBD1 matching over 10 bases. This CDR3 has 16 amino acids. The V segment lost 6 bases and the J segment 3 bases; nucleotides outside the gene matches: 11. The germline V gene has CDR1 MNHNY and CDR2 SVGAGI (reference sequence). This CDR3 is CASSSTGQGTFYEQYF. CDR3 sequence (DNA): TGTGCCAGCAGCTCCACGGGACAGGGGACGTTCTACGAGCAGTACTTC.

This chain joins TRBV6-6 and TRBJ2-3, with TRBD1 matching over 11 bases. CDR3 length: 16 amino acids. V was clipped by 7 bases and J by 3 bases; unmatched bases: 9. Germline V lookup: CDR1 MNHNY, CDR2 SVGAGI (reference sequence). The CDR3 DNA follows: TGTGCCAGCACCGACCGGGACAGGGGGTTTACAGATACGCAGTATTTT. Its protein product is CASTDRDRGFTDTQYF.